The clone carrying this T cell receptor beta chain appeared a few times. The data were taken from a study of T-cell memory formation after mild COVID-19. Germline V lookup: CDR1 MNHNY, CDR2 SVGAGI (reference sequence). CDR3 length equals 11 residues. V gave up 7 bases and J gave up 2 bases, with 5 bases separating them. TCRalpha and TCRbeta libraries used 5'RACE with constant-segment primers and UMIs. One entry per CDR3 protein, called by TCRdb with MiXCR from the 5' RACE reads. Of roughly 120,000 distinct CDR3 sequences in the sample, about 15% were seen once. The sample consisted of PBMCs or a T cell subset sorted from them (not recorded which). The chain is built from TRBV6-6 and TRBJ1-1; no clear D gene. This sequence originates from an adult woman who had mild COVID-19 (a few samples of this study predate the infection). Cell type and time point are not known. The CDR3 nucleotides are TGTGCCAGCAATCGAAACACTGAAGCTTTCTTT. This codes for CASNRNTEAFF.